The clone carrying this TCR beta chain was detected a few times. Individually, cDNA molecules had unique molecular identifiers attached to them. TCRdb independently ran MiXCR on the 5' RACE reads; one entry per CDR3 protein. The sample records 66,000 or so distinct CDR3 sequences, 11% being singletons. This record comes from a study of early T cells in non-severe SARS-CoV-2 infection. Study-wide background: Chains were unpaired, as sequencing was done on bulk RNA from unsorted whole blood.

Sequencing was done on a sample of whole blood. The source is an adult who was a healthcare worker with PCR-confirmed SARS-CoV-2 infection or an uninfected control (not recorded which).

Here the CDR3 reads CASSQSDRDSQFF. CDR3 nucleotide sequence: TGTGCCAGCAGCCAGTCCGACCGGGACTCTCAGTTCTTC. The V and J genes are TRBV3-1 and TRBJ2-1; TRBD2 might be the D (6 bases). CDR3 length: 13 amino acids. Germline assignment: CDR1 LGHDT and CDR2 YNNKEL (reference sequence). The V gene lost 3 bases and the J gene lost 13 bases, with 16 bases spanning the gap.